This T cell receptor (beta chain) was identified during a study of blood T cell repertoires in COVID-19. Study as a whole: Whether acute or convalescent, the COVID-19 samples came from the United States, Italy and Spain. In each case, the material was cDNA or gDNA derived from T cells, B-cell-depleted T cells, or PBMCs.

Per the study methods: Reference gene primer amplification yielded estimated nucleated cell counts. Assay: immunoSEQ multiplex PCR; the TCRdb copy retains only in-frame clones and omits some. V and J calls and clone size come straight from that table; D and trimming were deduced from the DNA. The sample contains more than 75,000 clones, under 90% of which appear only once. The CDR3 is made up of 14 amino acids. The germline V gene has CDR1 SQVTM and CDR2 ANQGSEA. J gave up 4 bases and V 4 bases, and 7 bases lay outside the gene matches. V gene TRBV29-1 combines with J gene TRBJ1-1; 9 bases line up with TRBD1. The sequenced sample consisted of peripheral blood. The clonotype comes from a woman in her 70s with acute or convalescent COVID-19. The CDR3: CSVAMGQGLTEAFF. CDR3 in DNA: TGCAGCGTTGCTATGGGACAGGGTCTCACTGAAGCTTTCTTT.